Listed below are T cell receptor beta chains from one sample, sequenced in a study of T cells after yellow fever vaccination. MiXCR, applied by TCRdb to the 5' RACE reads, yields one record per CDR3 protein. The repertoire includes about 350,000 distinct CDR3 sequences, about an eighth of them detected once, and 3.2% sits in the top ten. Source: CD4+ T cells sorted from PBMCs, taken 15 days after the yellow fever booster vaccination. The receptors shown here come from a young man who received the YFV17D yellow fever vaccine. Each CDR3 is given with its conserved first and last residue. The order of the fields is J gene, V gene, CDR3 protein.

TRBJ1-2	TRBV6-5	CASSSRGGNGYTF
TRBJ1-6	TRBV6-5	CASSYVPIGDSPLHF
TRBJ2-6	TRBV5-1	CASSLSISGANVLTF
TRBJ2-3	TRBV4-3	CASSAQGVHTDTQYF
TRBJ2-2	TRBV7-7	CASSLDDRGIQNTGELFF
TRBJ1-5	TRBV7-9	CASSLGQGERNQPQHF
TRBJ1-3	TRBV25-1	CASSIRDRFSGNTIYF
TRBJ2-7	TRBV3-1	CASSQDRVPSYEQYF
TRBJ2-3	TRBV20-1	CSAKTSGGAGDTQYF
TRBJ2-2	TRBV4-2	CASSQDRLAGGNRELFF
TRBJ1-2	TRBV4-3	CASSQETGRSLGGYTF
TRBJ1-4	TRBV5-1	CASSLQGNEKLFF
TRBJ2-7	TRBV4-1	CASRAPGTGRYEQYF
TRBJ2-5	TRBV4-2	CASSRHAGGDEETQYF
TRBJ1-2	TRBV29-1	CSAALGYGYTF
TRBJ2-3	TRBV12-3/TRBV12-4	CASGGPGDTQYF
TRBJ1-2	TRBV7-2	CASSFIGTGSNSAYGYTF
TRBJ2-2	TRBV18	CASSPNRFANTGELFF
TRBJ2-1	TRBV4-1	CASSGHRVRGPGGYNEQFF
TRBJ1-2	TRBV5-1	CASSLGQGDGYTF
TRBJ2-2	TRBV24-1	CATSDFSGYDGELFF
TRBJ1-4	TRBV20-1	CSAREIGREKLFF
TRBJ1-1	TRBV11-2	CASSFVLGRRGEAFF
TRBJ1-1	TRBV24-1	CATSDSLRAEAFF
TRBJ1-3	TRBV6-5	CASSYSAASGNTIYF
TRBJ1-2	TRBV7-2	CASSTGTGSLRYGYTF
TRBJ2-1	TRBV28	CASSLGGLASNEQFF
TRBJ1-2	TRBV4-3	CASSQDRSYGYTF
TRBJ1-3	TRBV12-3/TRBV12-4	CASSSTVSGNTIYF
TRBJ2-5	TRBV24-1	CATGTREERTQYF
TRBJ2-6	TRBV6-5	CASSYSTSGANVLTF
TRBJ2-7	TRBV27	CASSLRYSPSSYEQYF
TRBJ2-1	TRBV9	CASSKNGLAAYNEQFF
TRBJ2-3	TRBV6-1	CASSEERQGGSTDTQYF
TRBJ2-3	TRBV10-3	CAITGTGRTDTQYF
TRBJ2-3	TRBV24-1	CATSDSGLITDTQYF
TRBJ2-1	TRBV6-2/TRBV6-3	CASSSRTAHSYNEQFF
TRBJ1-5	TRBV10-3	CAIRDSSNQPQHF
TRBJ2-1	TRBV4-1	CASRLTESSYNEQFF
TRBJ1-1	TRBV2	CASRLTEAFF
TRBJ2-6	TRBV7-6	CASSLSVPSGANVLTF
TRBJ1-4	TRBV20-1	CSAREEGVNEKLFF
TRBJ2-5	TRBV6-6	CASKSRGHQETQYF
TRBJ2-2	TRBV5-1	CASSLVGPRSAGELFF
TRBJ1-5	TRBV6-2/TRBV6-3	CASNAGTRQPQHF
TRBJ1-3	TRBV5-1	CASSDASGNTIYF